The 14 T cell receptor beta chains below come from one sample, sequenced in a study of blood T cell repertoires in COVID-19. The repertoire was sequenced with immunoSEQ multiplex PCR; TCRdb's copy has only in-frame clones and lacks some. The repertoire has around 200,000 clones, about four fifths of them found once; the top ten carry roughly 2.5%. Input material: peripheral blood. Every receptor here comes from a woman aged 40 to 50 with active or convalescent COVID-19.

Here the CDR3 DNA reads TGTGCCAGCTCACCACCCGGGGGACAGGGGGCGAGAGGGGCCAACGTCCTGACTTTC. This gives the protein CASSPPGGQGARGANVLTF. The chain employs TRBV18 and TRBJ2-6; 12 bases are a match to TRBD1. Germline values: CDR1 KGHSH, CDR2 LQKENI. CDR3 length equals 19 residues. V lost 0 bases to trimming and J lost 4 bases; unmatched junction nucleotides: 7.

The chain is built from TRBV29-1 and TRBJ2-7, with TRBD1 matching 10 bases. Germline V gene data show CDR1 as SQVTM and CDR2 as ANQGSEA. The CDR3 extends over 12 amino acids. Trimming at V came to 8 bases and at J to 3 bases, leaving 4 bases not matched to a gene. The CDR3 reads CSSGQGFYEQYF. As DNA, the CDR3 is TGCAGCTCGGGACAGGGGTTCTACGAGCAGTACTTC.

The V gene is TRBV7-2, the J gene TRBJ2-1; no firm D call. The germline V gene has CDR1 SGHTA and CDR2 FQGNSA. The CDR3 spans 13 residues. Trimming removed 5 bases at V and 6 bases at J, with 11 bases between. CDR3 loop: CASSPPSRNEQFF. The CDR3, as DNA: TGTGCCAGCAGCCCCCCCTCGCGCAATGAGCAGTTCTTC.

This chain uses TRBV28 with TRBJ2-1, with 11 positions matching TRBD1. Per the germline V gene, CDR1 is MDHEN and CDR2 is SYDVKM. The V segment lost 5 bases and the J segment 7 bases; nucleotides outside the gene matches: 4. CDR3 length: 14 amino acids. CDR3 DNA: TGTGCCAGCAGTGGGACAGGGGGTAGAAATGAGCAGTTCTTC. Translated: CASSGTGGRNEQFF.

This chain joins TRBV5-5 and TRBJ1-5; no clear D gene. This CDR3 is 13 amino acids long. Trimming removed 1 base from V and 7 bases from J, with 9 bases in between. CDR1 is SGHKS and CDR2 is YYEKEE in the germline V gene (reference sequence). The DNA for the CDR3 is TGTGCCAGCAGCTTGTGGCTCGAACAGCCCCAGCATTTT. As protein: CASSLWLEQPQHF.

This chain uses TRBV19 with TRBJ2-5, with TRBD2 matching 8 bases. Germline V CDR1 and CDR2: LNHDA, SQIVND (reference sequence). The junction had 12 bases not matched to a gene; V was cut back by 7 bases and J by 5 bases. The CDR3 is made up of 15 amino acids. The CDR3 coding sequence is TGTGCCAGTAAAGGTAGCGGGGTGTTCCAGGAGACCCAGTACTTC. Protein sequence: CASKGSGVFQETQYF.

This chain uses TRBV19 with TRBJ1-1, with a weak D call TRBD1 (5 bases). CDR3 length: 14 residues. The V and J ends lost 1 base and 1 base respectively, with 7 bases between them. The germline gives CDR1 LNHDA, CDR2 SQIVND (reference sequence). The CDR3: CASSIVRGNTEAFF. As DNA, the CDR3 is TGTGCCAGTAGTATAGTAAGGGGGAACACTGAAGCTTTCTTT.

In nucleotides, the CDR3 is TGTGCCAGCTCACCGATACAGGGGGCCGGAGAAAAACTGTTTTTT. Translated, it gives CASSPIQGAGEKLFF. V and J are TRBV18 and TRBJ1-4, with 9 bases fitting TRBD1. V lost 3 bases and J lost 8; bases outside the gene matches: 7. Germline CDR1 KGHSH, CDR2 LQKENI. The CDR3 consists of 15 residues.

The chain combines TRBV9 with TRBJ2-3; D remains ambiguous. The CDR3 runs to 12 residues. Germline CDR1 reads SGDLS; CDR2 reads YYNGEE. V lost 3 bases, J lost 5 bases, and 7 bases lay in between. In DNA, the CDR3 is TGTGCCAGCAGCGGCGCGTTAGATACGCAGTATTTT. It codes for CASSGALDTQYF.

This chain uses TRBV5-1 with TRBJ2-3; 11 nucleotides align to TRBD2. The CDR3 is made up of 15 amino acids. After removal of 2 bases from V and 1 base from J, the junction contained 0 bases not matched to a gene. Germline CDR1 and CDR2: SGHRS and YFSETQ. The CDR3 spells CASSLLAGGTDTQYF. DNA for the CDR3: TGCGCCAGCAGCTTACTAGCGGGGGGCACAGATACGCAGTATTTT.

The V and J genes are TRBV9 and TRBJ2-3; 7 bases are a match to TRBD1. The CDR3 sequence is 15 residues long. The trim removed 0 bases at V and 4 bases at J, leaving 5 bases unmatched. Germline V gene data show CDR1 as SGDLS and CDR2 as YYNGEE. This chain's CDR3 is CASSVARGFSDTQYF. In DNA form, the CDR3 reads TGTGCCAGCAGCGTAGCCAGGGGGTTTTCAGATACGCAGTATTTT.

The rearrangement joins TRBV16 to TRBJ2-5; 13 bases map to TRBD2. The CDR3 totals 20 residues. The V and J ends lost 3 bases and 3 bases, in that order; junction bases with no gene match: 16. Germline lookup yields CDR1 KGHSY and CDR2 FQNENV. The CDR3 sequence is CASSHYETDLLAGGKETQYF. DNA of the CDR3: TGTGCCAGCAGCCATTACGAGACCGATCTACTAGCGGGAGGGAAAGAGACCCAGTACTTC.

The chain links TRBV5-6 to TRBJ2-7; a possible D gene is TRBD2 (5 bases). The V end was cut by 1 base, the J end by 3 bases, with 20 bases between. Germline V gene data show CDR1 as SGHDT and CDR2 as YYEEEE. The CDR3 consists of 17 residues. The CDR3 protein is CASSLRLEYMTNYEQYF. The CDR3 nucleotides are TGTGCCAGCAGCTTGAGATTGGAGTATATGACTAACTACGAGCAGTACTTC.

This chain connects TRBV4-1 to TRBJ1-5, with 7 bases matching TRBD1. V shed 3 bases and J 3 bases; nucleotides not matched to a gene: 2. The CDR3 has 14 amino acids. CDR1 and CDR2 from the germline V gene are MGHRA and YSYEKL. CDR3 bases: TGCGCCAGCAGCCAGGGACAGAACAATCAGCCCCAGCATTTT. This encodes CASSQGQNNQPQHF.